The 18 T cell receptor beta chains given below trace back to one sample, sequenced in a study of graft-versus-host responses after intestinal transplantation. The antigens these receptors bind are not known. Measured with immunoSEQ multiplex PCR; TCRdb has only the in-frame clones, and not every one. The sample has about 120,000 clones, approximately 92% seen once; the top ten hold 0.09% to 0.15%. Source: unstimulated CD4+ T cells sorted from spleen or lymph node cells, taken before intestinal transplant. The receptors were gathered from a human donor who received an intestinal transplant.

This clone was detected once. The chain joins TRBV6-5 to TRBJ2-7; D ambiguous. The CDR3 is 13 residues long. V shed 5 bases and J shed 2 bases, with 10 bases lying between them. CDR1 MNHEY and CDR2 SVGAGI come from the germline V gene. CDR3 bases: TGTGCCAGCAGTGGCCCGAATGCCTACGAGCAGTACTTC. It codes for CASSGPNAYEQYF.

This sequence joins TRBV7-3 and TRBJ2-5; D possibly corresponds to TRBD2 (5 bases). Trimming removed 3 bases from V and 7 bases from J, with 12 bases in between. Per germline, CDR1 SGHTA and CDR2 FQGTGA. The CDR3 contains 13 residues. CDR3 amino acids: CASSLKLAGTQYF. In DNA form, the CDR3 reads TGTGCCAGCAGCTTGAAGCTTGCGGGGACCCAGTACTTC.

The chain recombines TRBV5-5 with TRBJ1-2; no definite D call. Germline V gene sequence: CDR1 SGHKS, CDR2 YYEKEE (reference sequence). The CDR3 covers 17 residues. V gave up 0 bases and J gave up 4 bases, with 19 bases separating them. CDR3 DNA sequence: TGTGCCAGCAGCTTGGAGGAGGGCGCCCGGCGACCCTATGGCTACACCTTC. It specifies CASSLEEGARRPYGYTF.

Note on this clone: This sample includes further DNA sequences coding for the same CDR3. The genes are TRBV6-5 and TRBJ1-2; D might be TRBD1 (6 bases). The length of the CDR3 is 12 residues. The V gene lost 0 bases and the J gene lost 8 bases, with 7 bases spanning the gap. Germline V gene data show CDR1 as MNHEY and CDR2 as SVGAGI. CDR3 protein: CASSYSGGGYTF. In DNA, the CDR3 is TGTGCCAGCAGTTACTCGGGGGGCGGCTACACCTTC.

This clone is a singleton in its sample. The rearrangement uses TRBV7-3 and TRBJ2-6, with TRBD1 matching 8 bases. The CDR3 consists of 18 residues. With V trimmed by 5 bases and J by 3 bases, 12 bases remained unmatched. Looked up from germline, CDR1 is SGHTA and CDR2 is FQGTGA. The CDR3 sequence: CASSVLQQGAGGANVLTF. The CDR3 nucleotides read TGTGCCAGCAGCGTACTACAGCAGGGGGCTGGTGGGGCCAACGTCCTGACTTTC.

This chain links TRBV15 with TRBJ2-5; 12 positions match TRBD2. CDR1 is LNHNV, CDR2 YYDKDF, per germline (reference sequence). The length of the CDR3 is 16 residues. V shed 7 bases, J shed 5 bases, and the junction held 11 bases outside the gene matches. The CDR3 region is CATNLAGGRGVETQYF. Here the CDR3 DNA reads TGTGCCACCAACCTAGCGGGAGGGCGGGGGGTGGAGACCCAGTACTTC.

The V gene is TRBV19, the J gene TRBJ1-2; tentatively, D is TRBD1 (5 bases). The germline V and J ends were trimmed by 6 bases and 0 bases, with 17 bases remaining between them. Germline CDR1 LNHDA, CDR2 SQIVND (reference sequence). This CDR3 has 16 amino acids. CDR3 in DNA: TGTGCCAGTAGAGGAGAGGGGACCAGAACTAACTATGGCTACACCTTC. Translated, it gives CASRGEGTRTNYGYTF.

The chain links TRBV28 to TRBJ1-1; D unclear. This CDR3 has 16 residues. V was pared by 6 bases and J by 3 bases, with 20 bases between. Per germline, CDR1 MDHEN and CDR2 SYDVKM. The CDR3 loop reads CASSRPFKGWDTEAFF. In nucleotides, the CDR3 is TGTGCCAGCAGCCGCCCTTTTAAGGGCTGGGACACTGAAGCTTTCTTT.

The CDR3 DNA follows: TGCGCCAGCAGCTTGGAAGGGGGCTTCTTCTACGAGCAGTACTTC. It specifies CASSLEGGFFYEQYF. The chain couples TRBV5-1 to TRBJ2-7, with 7 bases fitting TRBD1. This CDR3 comprises 15 residues. Looked up from germline, CDR1 is SGHRS and CDR2 is YFSETQ. V gave up 0 bases and J gave up 3 bases; unmatched junction bases: 6.

The chain joins TRBV6-6 to TRBJ2-7, with D possibly TRBD1 on 6 matching bases. Trimming removed 7 bases from V and 2 bases from J, with 15 bases in between. The CDR3 has 14 amino acids. CDR1 and CDR2 from the germline V gene are MNHNY and SVGAGI (reference sequence). CDR3 nucleotides: TGTGCCAGCATAGCCAACGGACAGACCTACGAGCAGTACTTC. The encoded protein is CASIANGQTYEQYF.

Details on this clone: The junction does not match germline at one end; this may be a read error. The rearrangement links TRBV10-3 to TRBJ2-1; D is unresolved. CDR1 is ENHRY, CDR2 SYGVKD, per germline. The CDR3 contains 11 residues. The CDR3 nucleotides read TGTGCCACCAGTTCTACGGATGAGCAGTTCTTC. Its translation is CATSSTDEQFF.

A single count supports this clone. The chain recombines TRBV4-2 with TRBJ1-2, with 7 bases identical to TRBD1. The CDR3 extends over 15 amino acids. V shed 3 bases, J shed 0 bases, and the junction held 4 bases outside the gene matches. CDR1 and CDR2 from the germline V gene are LGHNA and YNFKEQ. DNA for the CDR3: TGTGCCAGCAGCCATGGCGACAGGGCTAACTATGGCTACACCTTC. This sequence encodes CASSHGDRANYGYTF.

The chain recombines TRBV5-1 with TRBJ2-1; no definite D call. This CDR3 spans 13 amino acids. The V end was cut by 2 bases, the J end by 0 bases, with 3 bases between. Germline V gene sequence: CDR1 SGHRS, CDR2 YFSETQ. CDR3 DNA sequence: TGCGCCAGCAGCTTTAACTCCTACAATGAGCAGTTCTTC. Translating it yields CASSFNSYNEQFF.

This sequence joins TRBV7-2 and TRBJ2-3; D is unclear. Germline V gene lookup returns CDR1 SGHTA and CDR2 FQGNSA. The CDR3 runs 14 residues. V dropped 1 base and J dropped 8 bases, with 13 bases sitting between them. In DNA, the CDR3 is TGTGCCAGCAGCTTAGGACTCCCGGGCCTTACGCAGTATTTT. Protein: CASSLGLPGLTQYF.

The chain employs TRBV5-1 and TRBJ1-1, with D hard to call. This CDR3 is 11 amino acids long. V was shortened by 1 base and J by 2 bases, with 0 bases between the two germline ends. Per germline, CDR1 SGHRS and CDR2 YFSETQ. The CDR3 region has the DNA TGCGCCAGCAGCTTGAACACTGAAGCTTTCTTT. Translating gives CASSLNTEAFF.

The chain combines TRBV12-2 with TRBJ2-3; TRBD1, the table's D call, was not compared with the DNA. TRBV12-2 is shown as a pseudogene. The CDR3 loop spans 15 amino acids. The CDR3 spells CASRFDRVSGDTQYF. CDR3 sequence (DNA): TGTGCAAGTCGCTTTGACAGGGTGAGTGGAGATACGCAGTATTTT.

This chain connects TRBV6-1 to TRBJ1-5, with D tentatively TRBD1 (6 bases). Germline CDR1 MNHNS, CDR2 SASEGT. CDR3 size: 18 residues. With 3 bases removed from V and 5 bases from J, the gap between germline ends came to 23 bases. DNA for the CDR3: TGTGCCAGCAGTGACGGGGGCAAGGGAAGAGGATGGTATCAGCCCCAGCATTTT. This codes for CASSDGGKGRGWYQPQHF.

The CDR3 sequence is CASSLGTTQETQYF. CDR3 nucleotides: TGTGCCAGCAGCTTAGGGACAACGCAAGAGACCCAGTACTTC. J is TRBJ2-5 and V is TRBV7-6, with a weak D call TRBD1 (5 bases). Germline assignment: CDR1 SGHVS and CDR2 FNYEAQ. V lost 1 base to trimming and J lost 2 bases, with 8 bases between them. There are 14 residues in the CDR3.